The sequence of this TCR beta chain was determined in a study of glioma-infiltrating T cells after dendritic cell vaccination. Repertoires were generated with immunoSEQ multiplex PCR, while TCRdb's copy carries only in-frame clones and drops some. The data hold about 73,000 clones, with approximately 80% observed a single time. The V gene's germline CDR1 is MGHDK and CDR2 SYGVNS. This CDR3 is 13 amino acids long. Trimming cost V 8 bases and J 10 bases, with 15 bases left between them. The chain joins TRBV25-1 to TRBJ1-6; no definite D call. This receptor was identified in a human donor with glioblastoma. Sample: blood, taken before dendritic cell vaccination. CDR3 nucleotide sequence: TGTGCCAGCGGGAACTACGGGAACTCACCCCTCCACTTT. Its protein product is CASGNYGNSPLHF.